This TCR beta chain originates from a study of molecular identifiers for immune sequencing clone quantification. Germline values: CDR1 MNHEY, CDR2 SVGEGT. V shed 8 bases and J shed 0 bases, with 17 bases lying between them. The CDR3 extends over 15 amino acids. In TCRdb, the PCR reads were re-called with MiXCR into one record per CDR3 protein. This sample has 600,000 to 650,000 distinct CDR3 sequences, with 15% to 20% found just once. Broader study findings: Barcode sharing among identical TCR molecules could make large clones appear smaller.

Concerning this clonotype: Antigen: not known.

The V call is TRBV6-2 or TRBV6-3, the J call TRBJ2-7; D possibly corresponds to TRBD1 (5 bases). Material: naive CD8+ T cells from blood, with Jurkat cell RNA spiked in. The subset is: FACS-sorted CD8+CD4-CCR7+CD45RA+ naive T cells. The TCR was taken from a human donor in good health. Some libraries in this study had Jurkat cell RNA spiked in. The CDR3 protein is CASQSSGQGSYEQYF. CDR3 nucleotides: TGTGCCAGCCAGAGCTCCGGGCAGGGCTCCTACGAGCAGTACTTC.